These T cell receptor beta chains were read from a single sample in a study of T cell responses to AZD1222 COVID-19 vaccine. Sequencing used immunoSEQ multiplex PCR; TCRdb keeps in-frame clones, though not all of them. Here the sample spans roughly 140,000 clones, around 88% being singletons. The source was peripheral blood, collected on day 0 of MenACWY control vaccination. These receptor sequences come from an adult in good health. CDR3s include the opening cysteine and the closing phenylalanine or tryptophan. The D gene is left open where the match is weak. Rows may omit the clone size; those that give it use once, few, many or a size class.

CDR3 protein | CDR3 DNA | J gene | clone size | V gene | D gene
CASSQDRGYGTYNSPLHF | TGCGCCAGCAGCCAAGATCGCGGGTACGGAACCTATAATTCACCCCTCCACTTT | TRBJ1-6 | NA | TRBV4-3 | NA
CASSPRVVDTEAFF | TGTGCCAGCTCACCGCGCGTGGTGGACACTGAAGCTTTCTTT | TRBJ1-1 | once | TRBV18 | NA
CASSLSSRTDTQYF | TGCGCCAGCAGCTTGAGTTCTAGAACAGATACGCAGTATTTT | TRBJ2-3 | few | TRBV4-3 | NA
CASSRTGLTDTQYF | TGTGCCAGCAGCAGAACGGGCCTCACAGATACGCAGTATTTT | TRBJ2-3 | once | TRBV7-2 | NA
CAWAQGLSGNTIYF | TGTGCCTGGGCTCAGGGATTATCTGGAAACACCATATATTTT | TRBJ1-3 | NA | TRBV30 | NA
CASSWDRVGGYTF | TGTGCCAGCAGCTGGGACAGGGTGGGCGGCTACACCTTC | TRBJ1-2 | NA | TRBV7-2 | TRBD1
CASSEYGTGQQPQHF | TGTGCCAGCAGCGAGTACGGGACAGGGCAACAGCCCCAGCATTTT | TRBJ1-5 | NA | TRBV9 | TRBD1
CASSPPGRAKETQYF | TGTGCCAGCAGCCCTCCCGGGCGCGCAAAAGAGACCCAGTACTTC | TRBJ2-5 | NA | TRBV3-1/TRBV3-2 | NA
CASSAGTGGYNQPQHF | TGTGCCAGCAGCGCCGGGACAGGGGGATACAATCAGCCCCAGCATTTT | TRBJ1-5 | NA | TRBV5-6 | TRBD1
CASSLVSGTRTEAFF | TGTGCCAGCAGCTTAGTGTCAGGGACGAGGACTGAAGCTTTCTTT | TRBJ1-1 | NA | TRBV11-3 | NA
CASSLDRGLFGELFF | TGTGCCAGCAGTTTGGACAGGGGGCTGTTCGGGGAGCTGTTTTTT | TRBJ2-2 | few | TRBV27 | TRBD1
CASSYMAGGGSPLHF | TGTGCCAGCAGTTACATGGCCGGCGGGGGTTCACCCCTCCACTTT | TRBJ1-6 | NA | TRBV6-5 | NA
CASSPRDRDYEQYF | TGTGCCAGCAGCCCCCGGGACAGGGACTACGAGCAGTACTTC | TRBJ2-7 | NA | TRBV7-9 | TRBD1
CASSLSWGVGGYTF | TGTGCCAGCAGTTTATCGTGGGGGGTTGGCGGCTACACCTTC | TRBJ1-2 | NA | TRBV27 | NA
CASRGQGAASTEAFF | TGTGCCAGCAGGGGACAGGGGGCTGCTAGCACTGAAGCTTTCTTT | TRBJ1-1 | NA | TRBV28 | TRBD1
CASGLAYRGGNGELFF | TGTGCTAGTGGTTTGGCCTACAGGGGGGGAAACGGGGAGCTGTTTTTT | TRBJ2-2 | NA | TRBV12-5 | NA
CASSLPPGRGFVRGTEAFF | TGTGCCAGCAGTCTCCCCCCAGGGCGCGGGTTTGTGCGGGGCACTGAAGCTTTCTTT | TRBJ1-1 | NA | TRBV28 | NA
CASSLDGRGHNSPLHF | TGTGCCAGCAGCTTAGATGGCAGGGGGCATAATTCACCCCTCCACTTT | TRBJ1-6 | NA | TRBV7-2 | TRBD1
CASSPWTAVGEQYF | TGTGCCAGCAGCCCCTGGACAGCCGTAGGCGAGCAGTACTTC | TRBJ2-7 | NA | TRBV7-2 | NA
CASRTGTGGAGHNSPLHF | TGTGCCAGCAGGACCGGGACAGGGGGCGCGGGACATAATTCACCCCTCCACTTT | TRBJ1-6 | NA | TRBV3-1/TRBV3-2 | TRBD1
CASSYSSREYEQYF | TGTGCCAGCAGTTACTCTTCGAGGGAGTACGAGCAGTACTTC | TRBJ2-7 | once | TRBV6-5 | NA
CASGTETDTQYF | TGTGCTAGTGGTACAGAAACAGATACGCAGTATTTT | TRBJ2-3 | NA | TRBV12-5 | NA
CASCEPVSYEQYF | TGTGCCAGCTGCGAGCCGGTTTCCTACGAGCAGTACTTC | TRBJ2-7 | NA | TRBV28 | NA
CASRSGTSDYNEQFF | TGTGCCAGCAGGTCCGGGACTAGCGACTACAATGAGCAGTTCTTC | TRBJ2-1 | NA | TRBV6-6 | TRBD2
CASSEWDGPYGYTF | TGTGCCAGCAGTGAATGGGACGGACCCTATGGCTACACCTTC | TRBJ1-2 | NA | TRBV6-1 | NA
CASSSVRDYNEQFF | TGTGCCAGCAGCTCGGTCAGGGATTACAATGAGCAGTTCTTC | TRBJ2-1 | NA | TRBV7-2 | NA
CASRLRQGKREQYF | TGTGCCAGCCGTCTCAGACAGGGTAAACGCGAGCAGTACTTC | TRBJ2-7 | NA | TRBV5-6 | TRBD1
CASSPTADGGANVLTF | TGTGCCAGCTCACCAACAGCGGACGGGGGGGCCAACGTCCTGACTTTC | TRBJ2-6 | NA | TRBV18 | NA
CASSYSIDRGSYGYTF | TGTGCCAGCAGTTACTCGATCGACAGGGGGAGCTATGGCTACACCTTC | TRBJ1-2 | NA | TRBV6-2/TRBV6-3 | TRBD1
CASSVSGSSIEQFF | TGTGCCAGCAGCGTTTCGGGCAGCTCGATTGAGCAGTTCTTC | TRBJ2-1 | NA | TRBV9 | NA
CASSSTGAIYEQYF | TGTGCCAGCAGCTCGACAGGGGCTATCTACGAGCAGTACTTC | TRBJ2-7 | once | TRBV5-6 | TRBD1
CAWASLRGPQHF | TGTGCCTGGGCCTCCCTTCGGGGGCCCCAGCATTTT | TRBJ1-5 | few | TRBV30 | NA
CASSETFGSAANSGNTIYF | TGTGCCAGCAGCGAGACTTTCGGATCGGCAGCCAACTCTGGAAACACCATATATTTT | TRBJ1-3 | NA | TRBV4-2 | NA